This T cell receptor (beta chain) was obtained from a study of shared clonotypes between healthy human individuals. The V gene's germline CDR1 is MDHEN and CDR2 SYDVKM. V lost 1 base to trimming and J lost 2 bases, with 9 bases between them. The CDR3 totals 14 residues. The assay was immunoSEQ multiplex PCR, and TCRdb's table has in-frame clones only and misses some. The table records around 700,000 clones, around two thirds of them present only once. The sequence derives from a woman aged 30 to 39 in good health. Material: memory CD4+ T cells sorted from blood. Sample subset: CD45RA-negative fraction. The chain employs TRBV28 and TRBJ2-7, with D unresolved. CDR3 nucleotides: TGTGCCAGCAGTTTATTCGCCGGACCCTACGAGCAGTACTTC. It specifies CASSLFAGPYEQYF. The whole variable domain, filled in from reference TRBV28 and TRBJ2-7, reads DVKVTQSSRYLVKRTGEKVFLECVQDMDHENMFWYRQDPGLGLRLIYFSYDVKMKEKGDIPEGYSVSREKKERFSLILESASTNQTSMYLCASSLFAGPYEQYFGPGTRLTVT.